Below are 2 T cell receptor beta chains sequenced from a single sample in a study of primary melanoma T cells and metastatic recurrence. Profiled with immunoSEQ multiplex PCR; TCRdb holds only in-frame clones, not every one. The table shows over a hundred clones, with 80% to 90% occurring only once. What was sequenced was melanoma tumor tissue. These receptors were obtained from a human donor with melanoma.

A single count supports this clone. The CDR3, as DNA: TGTGCCAGCACCTCCCGTTGGGTCGGCAGGGGGCTTCCCAACGAGCAGTACTTC. This gives the protein CASTSRWVGRGLPNEQYF. The chain is built from TRBV28 and TRBJ2-7; 8 bases line up with TRBD1. CDR3 length equals 18 residues. With V trimmed by 7 bases and J by 5 bases, 22 bases remained unmatched. Germline V gene sequence: CDR1 MDHEN, CDR2 SYDVKM.

This clone qualifies as hyperexpanded. The chain links TRBV6-8 to TRBJ2-1, with 12 bases fitting TRBD2. The length of the CDR3 is 15 residues. Germline V gene lookup returns CDR1 MNHGY and CDR2 SAAAGT. V lost 7 bases and J lost 5; bases outside the gene matches: 6. The CDR3 loop reads CASIRRLAGDNEQFF. In DNA, the CDR3 is TGTGCCAGCATTCGAAGACTAGCGGGGGACAATGAGCAGTTCTTC.